This TCR beta chain was recorded in a study of T cells in Graves' hyperthyroidism and ophthalmopathy. The hyperthyroidism patients had all been newly diagnosed, and their disease duration was under 2 months. Their ages ranged from 18 to 65 years. Researchers amplified the TCR beta CDR3 regions from RNA transcripts. In the first-round RT-PCR of the TCR CDR3, the HTBI primer set was used. TCRdb reanalysed the multiplex PCR reads using MiXCR and keeps one entry per CDR3 protein. The sample lists approximately 380,000 distinct CDR3 sequences, about a fifth seen once, with about 3.7% in the top ten. This clonotype was seen ten or more times. Germline CDR1 is LNHDA and CDR2 is SQIVND (reference sequence). Unmatched junction bases numbered 10, after V lost 4 bases and J lost 6 bases. The CDR3 is 15 amino acids.

This clonotype was sampled from a woman aged 18 to 35 with Graves' hyperthyroidism. Sample: blood. The chain joins TRBV19 to TRBJ1-1, with TRBD1 matching over 8 bases. CDR3 residues: CASSRGDRGEPEAFF. The CDR3 bases are TGTGCCAGTAGTAGGGGAGACAGGGGTGAACCTGAAGCTTTCTTT.